The 22 T cell receptor beta chains presented below share a single source sample, sequenced in a study of control samples from healthy donors and cancer patients. Sequencing was performed with immunoSEQ multiplex PCR; in TCRdb, only in-frame clones are kept and a portion is missing. The sample yields about 35,000 clones, approximately 94% seen once. Sequencing used PBMCs. Receptors were obtained from a man between 35 and 55 years old with colorectal cancer.

This chain connects TRBV7-2 to TRBJ2-2; D is ambiguous. CDR1 SGHTA and CDR2 FQGNSA come from the germline V gene. The CDR3 extends over 12 amino acids. V was cut by 4 bases and J by 3 bases, with 3 bases left in between. CDR3 nucleotide sequence: TGTGCCAGCAGCTCATACACCGGGGAGCTGTTTTTT. Amino acids: CASSSYTGELFF.

The chain combines TRBV7-8 with TRBJ2-7, with TRBD1 identical over 7 bases. CDR3 size: 16 residues. Germline V gene sequence: CDR1 SGHVS, CDR2 FQNEAQ. The V gene end was trimmed by 0 bases and the J gene end by 5 bases; junction bases not matched to a gene: 10. The CDR3 DNA is TGTGCCAGCAGCTTAGCCCGGCCGAGGGGACAGAACGAGCAGTACTTC. Its protein is CASSLARPRGQNEQYF.

The chain carries TRBV5-6 and TRBJ1-3, with unresolved D. The CDR3 runs 12 residues. CDR1 is SGHDT and CDR2 is YYEEEE in the germline V gene. V gave up 10 bases and J gave up 0 bases, with 8 bases separating them. DNA for the CDR3: TGTGCCTCCCAGGTCTCTGGAAACACCATATATTTT. Amino acids: CASQVSGNTIYF.

Only a few counts were recorded for this clone. The genes are TRBV3-1 (or the pseudogene TRBV3-2) and TRBJ2-7; possibly TRBD1 or TRBD2 for D (5 bases each). CDR1 LGHDT and CDR2 YNNKEL come from the germline V gene (reference sequence). The CDR3 is 15 residues long. V lost 3 bases to trimming and J lost 2 bases, with 14 bases between them. For the CDR3, the DNA is TGTGCCAGCAGCCAGACACGGGGCTCTCCCTACGAGCAGTACTTC. It encodes CASSQTRGSPYEQYF.

V and J are TRBV12-3 or TRBV12-4 and TRBJ2-2, with D uncertain. Trimming pared 5 bases from V and 5 bases from J, leaving 6 bases between. The CDR3 extends over 12 amino acids. Written as DNA, the CDR3 is TGTGCCAGCAGTCGAGAGACCGGGGAGCTGTTTTTT. It translates to CASSRETGELFF.

The J gene is TRBJ2-7, the V gene TRBV19; tentatively, D is TRBD1 (7 bases). With 4 bases removed from V and 0 bases from J, the gap between germline ends came to 13 bases. Germline values: CDR1 LNHDA, CDR2 SQIVND (reference sequence). The CDR3 totals 15 residues. The CDR3 sequence: CASSSPGGNSYEQYF. Written as DNA, the CDR3 is TGTGCCAGTAGTAGCCCAGGGGGGAACTCCTACGAGCAGTACTTC. Full variable domain (remainder filled in from reference TRBV19 and TRBJ2-7): DGGITQSPKYLFRKEGQNVTLSCEQNLNHDAMYWYRQDPGQGLRLIYYSQIVNDFQKGDIAEGYSVSREKKESFPLTVTSAQKNPTAFYLCASSSPGGNSYEQYFGPGTRLTVT.

This chain connects TRBV19 to TRBJ2-2, with 7 positions matching TRBD2. Germline V gene lookup returns CDR1 LNHDA and CDR2 SQIVND (reference sequence). The CDR3 contains 13 residues. Trimming at V came to 3 bases and at J to 6 bases, leaving 1 base not matched to a gene. The CDR3 is CASSMGGAGELFF. The CDR3 DNA reads as TGTGCCAGTAGTATGGGGGGGGCCGGGGAGCTGTTTTTT.

This chain uses TRBV6-5 with TRBJ2-1; possibly TRBD2 for D (5 bases). Germline assignment: CDR1 MNHEY and CDR2 SVGAGI. The CDR3 is 14 amino acids. The germline V and J ends were trimmed by 8 bases and 8 bases, with 19 bases remaining between them. CDR3 sequence (DNA): TGTGCCAGCGGGCGCGGGCTTCTTACAGATGAGCAGTTCTTC. Amino acids: CASGRGLLTDEQFF.

The gene calls are TRBV4-1 and TRBJ2-7; D perhaps matches TRBD2 (7 bases). The CDR3 is 15 amino acids. Trimming took off 1 base at V and 1 base at J, with 11 bases between the two ends. The germline V gene has CDR1 MGHRA and CDR2 YSYEKL. The CDR3 loop reads CASSQGRGASYEQYF. The CDR3 DNA reads as TGCGCCAGCAGCCAAGGACGGGGGGCTTCCTACGAGCAGTACTTC.

This rearrangement joins TRBV14 to TRBJ1-2; D is unresolved. V shed 1 base and J shed 4 bases, with 7 bases lying between them. The CDR3 consists of 13 residues. Germline V gene data show CDR1 as SGHDN and CDR2 as FVKESK. The CDR3 nucleotides read TGTGCCAGCAGCCAAGTAGCAGGCTATGGCTACACCTTC. This sequence encodes CASSQVAGYGYTF. The complete variable domain, with remaining parts taken from reference TRBV14 and TRBJ1-2, reads EAGVTQFPSHSVIEKGQTVTLRCDPISGHDNLYWYRRVMGKEIKFLLHFVKESKQDESGMPNNRFLAERTGGTYSTLKVQPAELEDSGVYFCASSQVAGYGYTFGSGTRLTVV.

The chain recombines TRBV7-2 with TRBJ2-2, with 13 bases aligning to TRBD2. CDR1 SGHTA and CDR2 FQGNSA come from the germline V gene. The CDR3 extends over 17 amino acids. The trim removed 8 bases at V and 0 bases at J, leaving 6 bases unmatched. CDR3 nucleotides: TGTGCCAGCGGCAGGACTAGCGGGGGCACGAACACCGGGGAGCTGTTTTTT. It codes for CASGRTSGGTNTGELFF.

V and J are TRBV15 and TRBJ2-5, with D unresolved. The CDR3 has 12 residues. The V gene lost 1 base and the J gene lost 5 bases, with 5 bases spanning the gap. Germline CDR1 reads LNHNV; CDR2 reads YYDKDF (reference sequence). CDR3 sequence: CATSRGGETQYF. The CDR3 coding sequence is TGTGCCACCAGCAGAGGTGGGGAGACCCAGTACTTC.

This clone came up once. This chain joins TRBV11-2 and TRBJ2-3, with 10 bases that match TRBD2. From germline, CDR1 is SGHAT and CDR2 FQNNGV. The ends lost 4 bases at V and 2 bases at J; junction bases unmatched: 9. The CDR3 runs to 17 residues. The CDR3 reads CASSYLGLADITDTQYF. Written as DNA, the CDR3 is TGTGCCAGCAGCTACCTCGGACTAGCGGACATCACAGATACGCAGTATTTT.

The CDR3 DNA reads as TGTGCCAGCAGAGTTCCAACCGGGGAGCTGTTTTTT. It specifies CASRVPTGELFF. The chain couples TRBV12-3 or TRBV12-4 to TRBJ2-2; D call uncertain. V was pared by 6 bases and J by 5 bases, with 7 bases between. The CDR3 has 12 residues.

V gene TRBV6-5 combines with J gene TRBJ2-1, with D perhaps TRBD2 (6 bases). Trimming cost V 6 bases and J 4 bases, with 13 bases left between them. Germline V gene lookup returns CDR1 MNHEY and CDR2 SVGAGI. The CDR3 length is 14 residues. The CDR3 spells CASRRTGEYNEQFF. In nucleotides, the CDR3 is TGTGCCAGCAGACGGACGGGGGAATACAATGAGCAGTTCTTC.

This clone was recorded only once. This chain connects TRBV3-1 (or the pseudogene TRBV3-2) to TRBJ2-7, with D perhaps matching TRBD1 (5 bases). This CDR3 contains 14 residues. V was trimmed by 1 base and J by 3 bases, leaving 10 bases between them. The germline gives CDR1 LGHDT, CDR2 YNNKEL (reference sequence). In DNA, the CDR3 is TGTGCCAGCAGCCAAGCCCCCAGGGTCTACGAGCAGTACTTC. Translation gives CASSQAPRVYEQYF.

This clone was picked up one time. The chain joins TRBV5-6 to TRBJ1-2, with D possibly being TRBD1 (6 bases). V was pared by 6 bases and J by 4 bases, with 22 bases between. Germline CDR1 SGHDT, CDR2 YYEEEE. CDR3 length: 16 residues. The CDR3 protein is CASTSKSGTRGYGYTF. The CDR3 coding sequence is TGTGCCAGCACCTCTAAATCTGGGACCAGGGGCTATGGCTACACCTTC. Full variable domain (rest looked up from reference TRBV5-6 and TRBJ1-2): DAGVTQSPTHLIKTRGQQVTLRCSPKSGHDTVSWYQQALGQGPQFIFQYYEEEERQRGNFPDRFSGHQFPNYSSELNVNALLLGDSALYLCASTSKSGTRGYGYTFGSGTRLTVV.

The genes are TRBV6-2 or TRBV6-3 and TRBJ2-1; 7 nucleotides line up with TRBD2. The CDR3 is made up of 13 amino acids. Germline V gene lookup returns CDR1 MNHEY and CDR2 SVGEGT. J lost 10 bases, V lost 5 bases, and 8 bases had no gene match. The chain's CDR3 is CASSGGGAYEQFF. Here the CDR3 DNA reads TGTGCCAGCAGTGGCGGGGGAGCATACGAGCAGTTCTTC.

The chain links TRBV6-6 to TRBJ1-5, with D possibly matching TRBD1 (6 bases). This CDR3 has 15 residues. V lost 0 bases and J 7 bases, leaving 13 bases between the germline ends. CDR1 is MNHNY and CDR2 is SVGAGI in the germline V gene (reference sequence). The CDR3 region is CASSYSGRGNQPQHF. CDR3 DNA: TGTGCCAGCAGTTACTCCGGGAGGGGGAACCAGCCCCAGCATTTT.

The CDR3 spells CASSLGTQFYEQYF. CDR3 sequence (DNA): TGTGCCAGCAGCTTAGGGACACAATTTTACGAGCAGTACTTC. The chain couples TRBV11-3 to TRBJ2-7; the D gene is possibly TRBD1 (5 bases). The CDR3 is 14 residues long. The V and J ends lost 1 base and 4 bases respectively, with 11 bases between them. Germline lookup yields CDR1 SGHNT and CDR2 YENEEA. Supplemented by reference TRBV11-3 and TRBJ2-7, the full variable domain reads EAGVVQSPRYKIIEKKQPVAFWCNPISGHNTLYWYLQNLGQGPELLIRYENEEAVDDSQLPKDRFSAERLKGVDSTLKIQPAELGDSAVYLCASSLGTQFYEQYFGPGTRLTVT.

The V call is TRBV5-1, the J call TRBJ1-1; a weak D match, TRBD1 (5 bases). Trimming pared 5 bases from V and 2 bases from J, leaving 10 bases between. This CDR3 has 13 amino acids. The germline V gene encodes CDR1 SGHRS and CDR2 YFSETQ. The CDR3 sequence: CASREGSNTEAFF. CDR3 sequence (DNA): TGCGCCAGCAGGGAGGGGTCCAACACTGAAGCTTTCTTT.

The chain links TRBV29-1 to TRBJ2-3; TRBD1 aligns across 7 bases. Losses at the gene ends were 4 bases for V and 3 bases for J; bases not matched to a gene: 7. The CDR3 contains 14 residues. Germline CDR1 is SQVTM and CDR2 is ANQGSEA. The CDR3 is CSVVKQGKTDTQYF. In DNA form, the CDR3 reads TGCAGCGTTGTAAAACAGGGGAAAACAGATACGCAGTATTTT.